A selection of T cell receptor beta chains follows, all from one sample in a study of beta chain features in type 1 diabetes. Profiling relied on immunoSEQ multiplex PCR, and the TCRdb table lists in-frame clones only, not all of them. The table shows hundreds of thousands of clones, with 68% occurring only once. Specimen: naive CD4+ T cells from blood. The source is a man aged 30-40 years in good health. The CDR3 runs from the conserved cysteine through the conserved F or W. The D gene is left open where the match is weak. The size field is filled for only some rows; it gives once, few, many or a size class.

TRBJ2-5	few	TRBV7-2	12	NA	TGTGCCAGCAACCGGATTCAAGAGACCCAGTACTTC	CASNRIQETQYF
TRBJ2-7	NA	TRBV7-8	14	TRBD1	TGTGCCAGCAGCTCTCGACAGGGTTTATACGAGCAGTACTTC	CASSSRQGLYEQYF
TRBJ2-4	NA	TRBV27	12	NA	TGTGCCAGCAGAGGGGGGTGGGACATTCAGTACTTC	CASRGGWDIQYF
TRBJ1-1	NA	TRBV29-1	15	NA	TGCAGCGTCGAAAGTCCCAGAAGGCGAGGCACTGAAGCTTTCTTT	CSVESPRRRGTEAFF
TRBJ1-4	NA	TRBV15	13	NA	TGTGCCATCCAGGGTCCAACTAATGAAAAACTGTTTTTT	CAIQGPTNEKLFF
TRBJ2-3	NA	TRBV30	14	NA	TGTGCCTGGAGTGTAGCTGTTTCCACAGATACGCAGTATTTT	CAWSVAVSTDTQYF
TRBJ2-7	few	TRBV4-1	15	TRBD1	TGCGCCAGCAGCCAAGTGGGACAGACCCCTACGAAGCAGTACTTC	CASSQVGQTPTKQYF
TRBJ2-5	few	TRBV21-1	11	NA	TGTGCCAGCAGCGAGACAGCCACCCAGTACTTC	CASSETATQYF
TRBJ1-5	NA	TRBV30	14	NA	TGTGCCTGGAGGCCAACTTGGGGCAATCAGCCCCAGCATTTT	CAWRPTWGNQPQHF
TRBJ2-7	NA	TRBV10-3	12	TRBD1	TGTGCCATCACTGACAGGGGCTACGAGCAGTACTTC	CAITDRGYEQYF
TRBJ1-1	NA	TRBV6-1	15	NA	TGTGCCAGCAGTGAAGCGAAGGGAGTGAACACTGAAGCTTTCTTT	CASSEAKGVNTEAFF
TRBJ2-1	NA	TRBV28	11	NA	TGTGCCAGCAGTCAGTACAATGAGCAGTTCTTC	CASSQYNEQFF
TRBJ2-3	NA	TRBV11-2	16	NA	TGTGCCAGCAGCTTAGATTTGGTCCTTCCGATGGATACGCAGTATTTT	CASSLDLVLPMDTQYF
TRBJ2-7	NA	TRBV6-5	12	NA	TGTGCCAGCACGGGCCAAGCCTACGAGCAGTACTTC	CASTGQAYEQYF
TRBJ2-7	NA	TRBV29-1	12	TRBD2	TGCAGCGGCGGGGGGAATGGAAGAGAGCAGTACTTC	CSGGGNGREQYF
TRBJ2-3	NA	TRBV15	16	TRBD2	TGTGCCACCAGCAGAGTTCTAGCGGGGTTCACAGATACGCAGTATTTT	CATSRVLAGFTDTQYF
TRBJ2-4	few	TRBV11-2	16	TRBD1	TGTGCCAGCAGCCCCGTACGAGGGGGCGCCAAAAACATTCAGTACTTC	CASSPVRGGAKNIQYF
TRBJ1-1	NA	TRBV18	12	NA	TGTGCCAGCTCTGCTGGGTTCACTGAAGCTTTCTTT	CASSAGFTEAFF
TRBJ2-1	few	TRBV30	14	TRBD2	TGTGCCTGGAAGGCTCTAGCGGACTACAATGAGCAGTTCTTC	CAWKALADYNEQFF
TRBJ2-4	NA	TRBV6-1	14	NA	TGTGCCAGCGCCGCACAGGGAGCGGAAAACATTCAGTACTTC	CASAAQGAENIQYF
TRBJ2-5	few	TRBV12-5	12	NA	TGTGCTAGTGGCCAGGACTCCGCGGCCCAGTACTTC	CASGQDSAAQYF
TRBJ2-2	NA	TRBV23-1	16	TRBD1	TGCGCCAGCAGTCATATTCGCAGGGGGCAATCCGGGGAGCTGTTTTTT	CASSHIRRGQSGELFF
TRBJ2-3	NA	TRBV7-2	12	NA	TGTGCCAGCAGCCGGAGGGGAGATACGCAGTATTTT	CASSRRGDTQYF
TRBJ2-3	once	TRBV25-1	16	NA	TGTGCCAGCAGCGAAACGACAGTTACAGGCACAGATACGCAGTATTTT	CASSETTVTGTDTQYF
TRBJ2-1	once	TRBV5-4	16	TRBD2	TGTGCCAGCAGCTTGGGACTAGCGGGAGTTGGGAATGAGCAGTTCTTC	CASSLGLAGVGNEQFF
TRBJ2-3	NA	TRBV7-9	13	NA	TGTGCCAGCAGCTCCTTATGGCAGTCTACGCAGTATTTT	CASSSLWQSTQYF
TRBJ2-3	NA	TRBV5-1	15	NA	TGCGCCAGCAGCCTCCGAGCGACTAGCACAGATACGCAGTATTTT	CASSLRATSTDTQYF
TRBJ2-7	few	TRBV30	12	NA	TGTGCCTGGAGGACTAGTCCCTACGAGCAGTACTTC	CAWRTSPYEQYF
TRBJ2-1	few	TRBV30	11	NA	TGTGCCTGGAGTGTTGCGGGTGAGCAGTTCTTC	CAWSVAGEQFF
TRBJ2-7	NA	TRBV7-2	13	NA	TGTGCCAGCAGCTCCCATCTGTGGGGCGAGCAGTACTTC	CASSSHLWGEQYF
TRBJ2-5	NA	TRBV7-7	15	NA	TGTGCCAGCAGCCAAACTTTACAGGGACGAGAGACCCAGTACTTC	CASSQTLQGRETQYF
TRBJ2-7	NA	TRBV14	13	NA	TGTGCCAGCAGCCAAGCGGAGGGACTCGAGCAGTACTTC	CASSQAEGLEQYF
TRBJ2-1	NA	TRBV9	17	TRBD2	TGTGCCAGCAGCCCCCGACTAGCGGGAGCCCCCTACAATGAGCAGTTCTTC	CASSPRLAGAPYNEQFF
TRBJ2-7	NA	TRBV30	15	NA	TGTGCCTGGACAGGCAGTGCCGACAGCTCCTACGAGCAGTACTTC	CAWTGSADSSYEQYF
TRBJ1-2	NA	TRBV29-1	14	TRBD1	TGCAGCTCCGTGGACAGTTACACACAGGGGGGCTACACCTTC	CSSVDSYTQGGYTF
TRBJ1-5	NA	TRBV30	18	TRBD1	TGTGCCTGGAGACCCAGGACAGGGGGAATAAGGGTCGATCAGCCCCAGCATTTT	CAWRPRTGGIRVDQPQHF
TRBJ1-1	NA	TRBV14	13	NA	TGTGCCAGCAGCCAAGACTATTCCAGTGAAGCTTTCTTT	CASSQDYSSEAFF
TRBJ2-5	NA	TRBV30	15	NA	TGTGCCTGGAGTAAACCCAGGCTGGAGAAAGCCACCCAGTACTTC	CAWSKPRLEKATQYF
TRBJ2-5	NA	TRBV9	15	NA	TGTGCCAGCAGTCGGCGAGGGGGCGGGGAAGAGACCCAGTACTTC	CASSRRGGGEETQYF
TRBJ2-7	NA	TRBV15	15	TRBD1	TGTGCCACCAGCAGAGATCAAGGGGGCTTTCACGAGCAGTACTTC	CATSRDQGGFHEQYF